Shown below are 7 T cell receptor beta chains from a single sample sequenced in a study of cytomegalovirus exposure and HLA in healthy donors. The PCR was carried out with 60 Vbeta primers and 13 Jbeta primers. TCRdb's copy holds only in-frame clones and misses some; the assay was immunoSEQ multiplex PCR. This table lists 150,000 to 200,000 clones. Sequencing was performed on PBMCs. The receptors stem from a young man in good health and CMV-seronegative.

This chain uses TRBV11-3 with TRBJ2-7; 7 bases match TRBD1. The J segment lost 6 bases and the V segment lost 8 bases, leaving 10 bases of the junction unmatched. CDR1 SGHNT and CDR2 YENEEA come from the germline V gene. The CDR3 is 13 amino acids. In DNA, the CDR3 is TGTGCCAGCCAGGACAGGACGAGAGGCGAGCAGTACTTC. Translated: CASQDRTRGEQYF.

About this clone itself: The conserved closing phenylalanine or tryptophan is absent in this CDR3, likely reflecting a read error. V and J are TRBV10-3 and TRBJ1-1; 7 nucleotides align to TRBD1. CDR1 is ENHRY, CDR2 SYGVKD, per germline. Losses at the gene ends were 0 bases for V and 1 base for J; bases not matched to a gene: 2. This CDR3 is 15 amino acids long. The CDR3 nucleotides read TGTGCCATCAGTGAGTCCTGGGACAGGAACACTGAAGCTTTCCTT. As protein: CAISESWDRNTEAFL.

The CDR3 loop is CAWKAGGPAQYF. CDR3 in DNA: TGTGCCTGGAAGGCGGGGGGGCCAGCGCAGTACTTC. The V call is TRBV30, the J call TRBJ2-7; the match to TRBD2 covers 9 bases. Germline V gene sequence: CDR1 GTSNPN, CDR2 SVGIG (reference sequence). The CDR3 loop spans 12 amino acids. J was trimmed by 9 bases and V by 4 bases; bases with no gene match: 7.

Remarks on this clone: Mismatch with germline at one junction end may stem from a read error. The V gene is TRBV11-2, the J gene TRBJ2-5; no definite D call. The CDR3 runs to 13 residues. Germline-derived CDR1 and CDR2 are SGHAT and FQNNGV. CDR3 coding DNA: TGTGCCAGCAGCTTAGATCACCAGGAGACCCAGTACTTC. It is translated as CASSLDHQETQYF.

The gene calls are TRBV5-1 and TRBJ2-5, with D possibly being TRBD1 (6 bases). V was pared by 1 base and J by 1 base, with 8 bases between. The germline V gene has CDR1 SGHRS and CDR2 YFSETQ. This CDR3 contains 14 residues. The CDR3 region is CASSLRTAQETQYF. Here the CDR3 DNA reads TGCGCCAGCAGCTTGAGGACAGCCCAAGAGACCCAGTACTTC.

This rearrangement joins TRBV11-2 to TRBJ2-7, with D possibly being TRBD1 (6 bases). Trimming shortened V by 5 bases and J by 0 bases, and 17 bases separated the two germline ends. Per the germline V gene, CDR1 is SGHAT and CDR2 is FQNNGV. This CDR3 comprises 16 residues. The CDR3 DNA follows: TGTGCCAGCAGCCCTGCCGGGACACCGTACTCCTACGAGCAGTACTTC. Its translation is CASSPAGTPYSYEQYF.

The CDR3 region is CASSIQPGQGVYEQYF. The CDR3 DNA sequence: TGTGCCAGTAGTATACAACCGGGACAGGGCGTCTACGAGCAGTACTTC. The rearrangement links TRBV19 to TRBJ2-5, with 9 positions matching TRBD1. The DNA matches TRBJ2-7 better at its end, which makes the J call doubtful. The CDR3 has 16 amino acids. In germline, CDR1 is LNHDA, CDR2 SQIVND (reference sequence).